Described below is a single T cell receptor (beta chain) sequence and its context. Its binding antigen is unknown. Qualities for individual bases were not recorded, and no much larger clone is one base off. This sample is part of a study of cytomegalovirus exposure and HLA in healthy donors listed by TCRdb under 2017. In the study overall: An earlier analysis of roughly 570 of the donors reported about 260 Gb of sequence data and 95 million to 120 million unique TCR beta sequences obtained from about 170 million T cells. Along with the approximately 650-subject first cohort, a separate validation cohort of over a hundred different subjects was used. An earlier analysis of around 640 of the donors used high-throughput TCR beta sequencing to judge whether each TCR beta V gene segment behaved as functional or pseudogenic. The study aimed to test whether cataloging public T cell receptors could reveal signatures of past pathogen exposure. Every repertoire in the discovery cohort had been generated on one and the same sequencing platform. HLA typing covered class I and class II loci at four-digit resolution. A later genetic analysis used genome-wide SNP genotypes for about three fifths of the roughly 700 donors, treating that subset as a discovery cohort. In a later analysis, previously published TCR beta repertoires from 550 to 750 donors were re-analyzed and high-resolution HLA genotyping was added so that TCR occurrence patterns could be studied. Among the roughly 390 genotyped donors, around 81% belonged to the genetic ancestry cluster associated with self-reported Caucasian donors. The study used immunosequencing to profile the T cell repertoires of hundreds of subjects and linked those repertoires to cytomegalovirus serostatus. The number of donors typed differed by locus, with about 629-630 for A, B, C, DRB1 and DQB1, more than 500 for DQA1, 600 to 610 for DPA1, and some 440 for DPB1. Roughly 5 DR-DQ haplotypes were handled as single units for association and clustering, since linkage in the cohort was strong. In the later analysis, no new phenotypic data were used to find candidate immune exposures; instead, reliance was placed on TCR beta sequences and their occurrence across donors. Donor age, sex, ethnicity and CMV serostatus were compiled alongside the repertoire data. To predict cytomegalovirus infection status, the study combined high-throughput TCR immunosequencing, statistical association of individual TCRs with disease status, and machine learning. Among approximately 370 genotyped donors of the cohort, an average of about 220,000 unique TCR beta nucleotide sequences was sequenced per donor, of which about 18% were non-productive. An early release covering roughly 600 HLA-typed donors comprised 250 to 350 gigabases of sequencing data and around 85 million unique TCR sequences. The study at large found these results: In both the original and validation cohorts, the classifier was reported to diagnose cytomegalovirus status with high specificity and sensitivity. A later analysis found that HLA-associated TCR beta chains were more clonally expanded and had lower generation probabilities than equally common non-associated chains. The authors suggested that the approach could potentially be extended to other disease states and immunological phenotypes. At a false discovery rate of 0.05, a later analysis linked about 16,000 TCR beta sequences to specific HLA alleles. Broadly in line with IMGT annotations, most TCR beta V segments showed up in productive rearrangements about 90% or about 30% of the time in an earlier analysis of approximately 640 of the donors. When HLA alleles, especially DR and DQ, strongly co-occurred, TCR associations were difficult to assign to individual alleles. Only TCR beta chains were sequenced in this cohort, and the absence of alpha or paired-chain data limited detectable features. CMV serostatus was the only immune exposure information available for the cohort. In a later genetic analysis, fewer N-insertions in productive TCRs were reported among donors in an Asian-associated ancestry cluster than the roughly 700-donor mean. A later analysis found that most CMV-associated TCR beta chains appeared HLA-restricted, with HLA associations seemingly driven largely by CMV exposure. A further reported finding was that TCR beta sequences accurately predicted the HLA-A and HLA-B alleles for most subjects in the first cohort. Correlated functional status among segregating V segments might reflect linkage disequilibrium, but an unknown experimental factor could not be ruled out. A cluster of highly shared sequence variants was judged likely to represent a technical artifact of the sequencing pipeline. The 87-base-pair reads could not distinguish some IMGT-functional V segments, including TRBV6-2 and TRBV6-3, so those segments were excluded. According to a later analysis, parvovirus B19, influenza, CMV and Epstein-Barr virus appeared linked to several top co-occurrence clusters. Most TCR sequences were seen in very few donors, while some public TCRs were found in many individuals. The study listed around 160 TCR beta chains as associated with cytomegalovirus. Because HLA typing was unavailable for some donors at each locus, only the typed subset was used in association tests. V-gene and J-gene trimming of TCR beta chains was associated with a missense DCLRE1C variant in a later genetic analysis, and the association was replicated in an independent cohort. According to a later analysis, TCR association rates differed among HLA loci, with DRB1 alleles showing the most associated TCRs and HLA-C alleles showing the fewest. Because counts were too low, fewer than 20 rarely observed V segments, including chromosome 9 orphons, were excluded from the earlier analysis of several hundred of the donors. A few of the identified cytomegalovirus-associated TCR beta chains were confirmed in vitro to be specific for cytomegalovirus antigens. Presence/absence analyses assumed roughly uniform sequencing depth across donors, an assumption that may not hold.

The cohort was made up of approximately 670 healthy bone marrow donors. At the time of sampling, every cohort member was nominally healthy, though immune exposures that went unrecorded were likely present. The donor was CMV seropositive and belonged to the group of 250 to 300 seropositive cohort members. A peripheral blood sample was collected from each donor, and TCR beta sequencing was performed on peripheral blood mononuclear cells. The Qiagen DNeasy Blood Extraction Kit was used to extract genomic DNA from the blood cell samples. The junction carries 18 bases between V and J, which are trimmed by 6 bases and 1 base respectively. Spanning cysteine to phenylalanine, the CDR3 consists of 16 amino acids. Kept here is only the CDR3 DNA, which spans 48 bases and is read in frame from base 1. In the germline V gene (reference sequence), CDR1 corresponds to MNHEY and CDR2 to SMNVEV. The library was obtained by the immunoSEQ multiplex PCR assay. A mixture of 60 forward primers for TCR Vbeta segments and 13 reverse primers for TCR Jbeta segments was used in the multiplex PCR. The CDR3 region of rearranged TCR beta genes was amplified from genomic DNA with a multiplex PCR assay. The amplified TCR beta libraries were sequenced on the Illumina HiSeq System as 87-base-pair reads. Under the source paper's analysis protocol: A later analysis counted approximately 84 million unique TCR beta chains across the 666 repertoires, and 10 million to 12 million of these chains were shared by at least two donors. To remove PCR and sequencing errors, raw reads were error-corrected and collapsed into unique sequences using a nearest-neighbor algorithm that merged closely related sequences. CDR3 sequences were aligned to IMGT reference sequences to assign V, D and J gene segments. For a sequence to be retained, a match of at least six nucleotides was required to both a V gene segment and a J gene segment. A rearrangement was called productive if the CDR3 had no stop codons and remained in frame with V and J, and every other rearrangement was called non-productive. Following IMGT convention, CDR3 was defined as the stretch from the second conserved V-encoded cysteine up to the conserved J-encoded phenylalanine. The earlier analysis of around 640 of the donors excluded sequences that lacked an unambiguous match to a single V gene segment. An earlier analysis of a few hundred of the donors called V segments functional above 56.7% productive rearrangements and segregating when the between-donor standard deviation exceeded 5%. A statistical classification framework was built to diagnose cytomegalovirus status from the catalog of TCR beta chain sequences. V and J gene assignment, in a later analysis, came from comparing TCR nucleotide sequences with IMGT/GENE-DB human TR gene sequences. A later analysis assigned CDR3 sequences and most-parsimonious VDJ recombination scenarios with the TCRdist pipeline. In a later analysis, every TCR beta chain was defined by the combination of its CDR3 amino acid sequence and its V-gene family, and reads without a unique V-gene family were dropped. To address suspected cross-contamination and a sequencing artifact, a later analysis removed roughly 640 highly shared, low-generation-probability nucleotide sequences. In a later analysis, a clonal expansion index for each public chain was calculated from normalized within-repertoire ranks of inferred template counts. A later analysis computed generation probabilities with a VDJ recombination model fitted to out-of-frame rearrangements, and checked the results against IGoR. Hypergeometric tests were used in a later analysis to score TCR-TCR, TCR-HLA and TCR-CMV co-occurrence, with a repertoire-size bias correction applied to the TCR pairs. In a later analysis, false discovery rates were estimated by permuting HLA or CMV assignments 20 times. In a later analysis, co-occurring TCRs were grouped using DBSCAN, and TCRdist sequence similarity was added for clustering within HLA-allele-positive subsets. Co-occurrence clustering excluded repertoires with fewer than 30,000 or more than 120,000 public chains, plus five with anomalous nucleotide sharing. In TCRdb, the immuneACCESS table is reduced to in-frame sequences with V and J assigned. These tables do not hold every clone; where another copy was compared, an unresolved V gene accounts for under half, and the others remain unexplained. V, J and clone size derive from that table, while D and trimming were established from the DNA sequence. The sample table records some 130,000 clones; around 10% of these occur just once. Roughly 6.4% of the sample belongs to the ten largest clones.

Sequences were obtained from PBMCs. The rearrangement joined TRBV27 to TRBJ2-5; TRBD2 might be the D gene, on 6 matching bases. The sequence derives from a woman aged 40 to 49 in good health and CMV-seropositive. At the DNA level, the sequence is TGTGCCAGCAGATTCAGTGAGGCTAGCGCCCAAGAGACCCAGTACTTC. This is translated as CASRFSEASAQETQYF.